The 15 T cell receptor beta chains below were found in one sample sequenced in a study of spatial heterogeneity in lung cancer. Time point reported: sample taken at primary tumor resection. TCRdb ran MiXCR on the 5' RACE reads and lists one entry per CDR3 protein. The data contain about 38,000 distinct CDR3 sequences, 6.5% to 9.5% of them singletons. This sample comprised PBMCs, obtained at surgery. The receptors were gathered from a male donor with early-stage non-small cell lung cancer.

The chain employs TRBV7-2 and TRBJ2-1, with no clear D. There are 15 residues in the CDR3. The V gene's germline CDR1 is SGHTA and CDR2 FQGNSA. Trimming stripped 5 bases from V and 7 bases from J, with 18 bases between. The CDR3, as DNA: TGTGCCAGCAGCCCTGTAGCAGGAGTAGTGAATGAGCAGTTCTTC. Translation: CASSPVAGVVNEQFF.

At least ten counts were recorded for this clonotype. This rearrangement joins TRBV7-6 to TRBJ2-2; D not resolved. Trimming cost V 4 bases and J 6 bases, with 9 bases left between them. The CDR3 totals 13 residues. The germline CDR1 and CDR2 sequences are SGHVS and FNYEAQ. The CDR3 spells CASSSTRPGELFF. The CDR3 DNA follows: TGTGCCAGCAGCTCGACAAGACCCGGGGAGCTGTTTTTT. Variable domain in full (rest from reference TRBV7-6 and TRBJ2-2): GAGVSQSPRYKVTKRGQDVALRCDPISGHVSLYWYRQALGQGPEFLTYFNYEAQQDKSGLPNDRFSAERPEGSISTLTIQRTEQRDSAMYRCASSSTRPGELFFGEGSRLTVL.

This clonotype was counted at least ten times. The chain carries TRBV29-1 and TRBJ2-3; maybe TRBD2 (6 bases). V lost 3 bases, J lost 5 bases, and 12 bases lay in between. Germline V gives CDR1 SQVTM, CDR2 ANQGSEA. This CDR3 is built from 13 residues. The CDR3 is CSVDLQGGDTQYF. The CDR3 DNA follows: TGCAGCGTTGATCTTCAGGGAGGAGATACGCAGTATTTT.

This clonotype occurred once. This may come from a read error, since a much larger clone is one base off. The rearrangement joins TRBV10-3 to TRBJ2-2; TRBD1 aligns across 7 bases. J gave up 1 base and V 4 bases, and 3 bases lay outside the gene matches. The germline V gene has CDR1 ENHRY and CDR2 SYGVKD. The CDR3 runs 15 residues. CDR3 DNA: TGTGCCATCAGTGGGGGACAGCAGAACACCGGGGAGCTGTTTTTT. Its protein product is CAISGGQQNTGELFF.

This clonotype was picked up many times. The CDR3 DNA follows: TGTGCCAGCAGATCCGGGACAGGGGGAATAGAATATAATTCACCCCTCCACTTT. Its protein product is CASRSGTGGIEYNSPLHF. The V gene is TRBV6-2 or TRBV6-3, the J gene TRBJ1-6, with 11 positions matching TRBD1. Looked up from germline, CDR1 is MNHEY and CDR2 is SVGEGT. CDR3 length: 18 residues. The J segment lost 4 bases and the V segment lost 6 bases, leaving 11 bases of the junction unmatched.

This clonotype was counted at least ten times. V gene TRBV7-9 combines with J gene TRBJ1-3; a possible D gene is TRBD1 (6 bases). This CDR3 has 14 amino acids. Germline V gene sequence: CDR1 SEHNR, CDR2 FQNEAQ (reference sequence). The V and J ends lost 5 bases and 3 bases respectively, with 11 bases between them. As DNA, the CDR3 is TGTGCCAGCAGCCGCGGGACACGTGGAAACACCATATATTTT. Amino acids: CASSRGTRGNTIYF.

The rearrangement joins TRBV20-1 to TRBJ1-1; D is possibly TRBD1 (6 bases). Trimming pared 5 bases from V and 3 bases from J, leaving 16 bases between. This CDR3 is 14 amino acids long. Germline V lookup: CDR1 DFQATT, CDR2 SNEGSKA (reference sequence). CDR3 loop: CSARSRGMHTEAFF. CDR3 in DNA: TGCAGTGCTCGCTCAAGGGGGATGCACACTGAAGCTTTCTTT.

This sequence joins TRBV18 and TRBJ1-2, with 9 bases fitting TRBD1. The CDR3 has 15 amino acids. Germline values: CDR1 KGHSH, CDR2 LQKENI. V shed 3 bases and J 6 bases; nucleotides not matched to a gene: 8. DNA of the CDR3: TGTGCCAGCTCACCGGACAGGGGATATTCGGATGGCTACACCTTC. This gives the protein CASSPDRGYSDGYTF.

This clonotype was counted between two and nine times. This chain connects TRBV6-4 to TRBJ2-6; possible D gene TRBD1, 5 bases. V dropped 0 bases and J dropped 2 bases, with 8 bases sitting between them. Per germline, CDR1 MRHNA and CDR2 SNTAGT. CDR3 length: 16 residues. DNA of the CDR3: TGTGCCAGCAGTGACTCGCGCAGGGCTGGGGCCAACGTCCTGACTTTC. As protein: CASSDSRRAGANVLTF.

This clonotype was seen many times. The rearrangement uses TRBV13 and TRBJ2-5, with 7 nucleotides matching TRBD2. This CDR3 has 15 amino acids. After removal of 5 bases from V and 5 bases from J, the junction contained 11 bases not matched to a gene. The V gene's germline CDR1 is PRHDT and CDR2 FYEKMQ (reference sequence). The CDR3 DNA is TGTGCCAGCAGCCTACGGACTAGAGGGGAGGAGACCCAGTACTTC. Protein product: CASSLRTRGEETQYF.

This clonotype was observed a handful of times. The gene calls are TRBV30 and TRBJ2-3; D gene uncertain. V lost 1 base and J lost 7, with 9 bases in between. The CDR3 contains 12 residues. Germline CDR1 reads GTSNPN; CDR2 reads SVGIG (reference sequence). The CDR3 spells CAWSEARHTQYF. Written as DNA, the CDR3 is TGTGCCTGGAGTGAGGCGCGGCATACGCAGTATTTT.

This clonotype was observed many times. The rearrangement joins TRBV29-1 to TRBJ1-1, with TRBD1 matching over 9 bases. The CDR3 runs to 16 residues. After removal of 5 bases from V and 1 base from J, the junction contained 11 bases not matched to a gene. Germline CDR1 is SQVTM and CDR2 is ANQGSEA. The CDR3 spells CSVITGGVGKNTEAFF. DNA of the CDR3: TGCAGCGTTATAACAGGGGGCGTGGGTAAGAACACTGAAGCTTTCTTT.

This clonotype was picked up a small number of times. The chain recombines TRBV3-1 with TRBJ2-1, with a tentative D call TRBD1 (5 bases). Trimming removed 1 base at V and 0 bases at J, with 13 bases between. This CDR3 is 17 amino acids long. Germline assignment: CDR1 LGHDT and CDR2 YNNKEL (reference sequence). In nucleotides, the CDR3 is TGTGCCAGCAGCCAAGCCCGGGCGCAGGGCTCCTACAATGAGCAGTTCTTC. Translated, it gives CASSQARAQGSYNEQFF.

This clonotype was seen ten or more times. V is TRBV20-1 and J is TRBJ1-6, with TRBD1 matching 7 bases. Germline CDR1 and CDR2: DFQATT and SNEGSKA (reference sequence). The CDR3 spans 15 residues. Trimming removed 0 bases from V and 7 bases from J; junction bases left unmatched: 6. The CDR3 bases are TGCAGTGCTAGAGAACGACAGGGTCCCAATTCACCCCTCCACTTT. As protein: CSARERQGPNSPLHF.

The V gene is TRBV7-2, the J gene TRBJ1-3; weak D call: TRBD1 (6 bases). Germline V gene sequence: CDR1 SGHTA, CDR2 FQGNSA. This CDR3 contains 15 residues. V dropped 3 bases and J dropped 2 bases, with 11 bases sitting between them. CDR3 DNA: TGTGCCAGCAGCTTCGGCGACAGGCCTGGAAACACCATATATTTT. It yields the protein CASSFGDRPGNTIYF.